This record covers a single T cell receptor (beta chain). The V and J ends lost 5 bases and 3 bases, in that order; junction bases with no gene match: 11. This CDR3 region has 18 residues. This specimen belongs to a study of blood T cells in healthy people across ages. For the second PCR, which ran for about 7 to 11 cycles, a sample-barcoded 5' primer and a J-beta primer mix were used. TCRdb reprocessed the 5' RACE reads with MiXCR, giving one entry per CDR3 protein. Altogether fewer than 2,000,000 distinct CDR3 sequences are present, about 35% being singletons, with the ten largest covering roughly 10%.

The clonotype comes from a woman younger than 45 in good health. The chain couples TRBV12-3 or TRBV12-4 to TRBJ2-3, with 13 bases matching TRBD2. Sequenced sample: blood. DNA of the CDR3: TGTGCCAGCAGTCGGACTAGCGGGAGTATAGGGAGTACAGATACGCAGTATTTT. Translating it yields CASSRTSGSIGSTDTQYF.